Below, 7 T cell receptor beta chains from the same sample are listed, as sequenced in a study of blood T cell repertoires in COVID-19. Some clones are missing from TCRdb's copy, which holds only in-frame ones; the method was immunoSEQ multiplex PCR. This table has about 310,000 clones, approximately 86% appearing once. The sample was peripheral blood. The source of these receptors is a man aged 18 to 30 with active or convalescent COVID-19.

The genes are TRBV3-1 (or the pseudogene TRBV3-2) and TRBJ2-1; D is perhaps TRBD1 (5 bases). CDR3 length: 13 residues. Trimming took 6 bases from V and 5 from J, leaving 11 bases between them. Germline CDR1 and CDR2: LGHDT and YNNKEL (reference sequence). The DNA for the CDR3 is TGTGCCAGCAGTCCCCGACAGAACAATGAGCAGTTCTTC. It is translated as CASSPRQNNEQFF.

This clone was counted only a few times. The genes are TRBV6-6 and TRBJ1-1, with D possibly being TRBD1 (5 bases). Looked up from germline, CDR1 is MNHNY and CDR2 is SVGAGI (reference sequence). The CDR3 is made up of 16 amino acids. V lost 2 bases, J lost 0 bases, and 13 bases lay in between. The CDR3: CASSYPTAYMNTEAFF. The CDR3 DNA is TGTGCCAGCAGTTACCCGACAGCCTACATGAACACTGAAGCTTTCTTT.

The sample holds a few counts of this clone. The V call is TRBV15, the J call TRBJ1-5, with a tentative D call TRBD1 (6 bases). The CDR3 spans 15 residues. Trimming removed 1 base at V and 1 base at J, with 8 bases between. CDR1 and CDR2 from the germline V gene are LNHNV and YYDKDF (reference sequence). The CDR3 DNA is TGTGCCACCAGCAGAGGGACAGAGAGCAATCAGCCCCAGCATTTT. Amino acids: CATSRGTESNQPQHF. The full variable domain, completed using reference TRBV15 and TRBJ1-5, is DAMVIQNPRYQVTQFGKPVTLSCSQTLNHNVMYWYQQKSSQAPKLLFHYYDKDFNNEADTPDNFQSRRPNTSFCFLDIRSPGLGDTAMYLCATSRGTESNQPQHFGDGTRLSIL.

The chain combines TRBV13 with TRBJ2-7; D may be TRBD2 (5 bases). Germline assignment: CDR1 PRHDT and CDR2 FYEKMQ (reference sequence). The length of the CDR3 is 15 residues. Trimming cost V 3 bases and J 7 bases, with 19 bases left between them. This CDR3 is CASSFLSTSPGEQYF. CDR3 nucleotides: TGTGCCAGCAGCTTCCTCTCGACTTCCCCGGGGGAGCAGTACTTC.

This rearrangement joins TRBV6-4 to TRBJ1-2; 7 positions agree with TRBD1. V lost 5 bases to trimming and J lost 2 bases; unmatched junction nucleotides: 2. This CDR3 contains 13 residues. Germline loops: CDR1 MRHNA, CDR2 SNTAGT. The CDR3 region is CASSQGQNYGYTF. The CDR3, as DNA: TGTGCCAGCAGTCAGGGACAGAACTATGGCTACACCTTC.

The chain links TRBV7-9 to TRBJ2-1; D is perhaps TRBD1 (6 bases). This CDR3 has 15 residues. Trimming took 5 bases from V and 9 from J, leaving 20 bases between them. Germline assignment: CDR1 SEHNR and CDR2 FQNEAQ (reference sequence). The CDR3 is CASSQQGVLDGEQFF. The DNA of the CDR3 is TGTGCCAGCAGCCAACAGGGCGTGTTGGATGGTGAGCAGTTCTTC.

This chain uses TRBV5-4 with TRBJ1-4; D remains unclear. CDR3 length: 15 residues. Germline CDR1 and CDR2: SGHNT and YYREEE (reference sequence). V dropped 1 base and J dropped 6 bases, with 13 bases sitting between them. In nucleotides, the CDR3 is TGTGCCAGCAGCTTGAATCCGAAGAGGGATGAAAAACTGTTTTTT. It is translated as CASSLNPKRDEKLFF.